The present entry profiles one TCR beta chain with its context. V gave up 5 bases and J gave up 0 bases, with 13 bases separating them. Germline V gene lookup returns CDR1 KGHDR and CDR2 SFDVKD. The CDR3 consists of 15 residues. These data are taken from a study of blood T cell repertoires in COVID-19. Per the original data handling: Amplification of reference gene primers provided the estimated nucleated cell counts. TCRdb's table, derived via immunoSEQ multiplex PCR, lists solely in-frame clones and lacks some. V, J and clone size reflect that table, while D and trimming were determined from the DNA. The sample shows a few hundred thousand clones, around 87% of them seen only once.

The TCR sequence derives from a young man with active or convalescent COVID-19. Sequenced material: peripheral blood. This chain connects TRBV24-1 to TRBJ2-7; D is possibly TRBD1 (6 bases). As DNA, the CDR3 is TGTGCCACCAGTGCGGGCAGGGGAACCTCCTACGAGCAGTACTTC. It codes for CATSAGRGTSYEQYF.